The 3 T cell receptor beta chains reported below all come from one sample, sequenced in a study of blood T cell repertoires in COVID-19 (dated by TCRdb to between 2020 and 2021). Library creation used the immunoSEQ multiplex PCR assay. The table was pulled from immuneACCESS by TCRdb, which kept in-frame rearrangements only. Such tables lose some clones; where checked, under half of the loss comes from unresolved V genes, and the rest has no known cause. For this sample there are about 62,000 clones; 75% to 90% appear just once. The top ten constitute 15% to 20% of the sample. The sequenced material came from peripheral blood. These receptors were taken from a woman aged 60 to 75 with COVID-19, enrolled during active disease.

This sequence joins TRBV6-5 and TRBJ2-7; 12 bases map to TRBD1. CDR3 length: 15 amino acids. Germline loops: CDR1 MNHEY, CDR2 SVGAGI. J gave up 5 bases and V 2 bases, and 4 bases lay outside the gene matches. The CDR3 DNA sequence: TGTGCCAGCAGTTACACCGGGACAGGGGGCCACGAGCAGTACTTC. As protein: CASSYTGTGGHEQYF.

The chain couples TRBV2 to TRBJ2-1; 8 positions agree with TRBD2. Germline CDR1 is SNHLY and CDR2 is FYNNEI. This CDR3 has 20 amino acids. V was pared by 8 bases and J by 0 bases, with 21 bases of the junction left unmatched. This CDR3 is CASQAVGRGRLASSYNEQFF. Written as DNA, the CDR3 is TGTGCCAGCCAAGCAGTCGGGAGGGGGAGACTCGCCAGCTCCTACAATGAGCAGTTCTTC.

The J gene is TRBJ2-7, the V gene TRBV7-9; perhaps TRBD1 as D (7 bases). CDR1 and CDR2 from the germline V gene are SEHNR and FQNEAQ (reference sequence). This CDR3 is built from 12 residues. V shed 2 bases and J shed 6 bases, with 8 bases lying between them. The CDR3 sequence: CASSLQGGEQYF. The CDR3, as DNA: TGTGCCAGCAGCTTACAGGGGGGCGAGCAGTACTTC.